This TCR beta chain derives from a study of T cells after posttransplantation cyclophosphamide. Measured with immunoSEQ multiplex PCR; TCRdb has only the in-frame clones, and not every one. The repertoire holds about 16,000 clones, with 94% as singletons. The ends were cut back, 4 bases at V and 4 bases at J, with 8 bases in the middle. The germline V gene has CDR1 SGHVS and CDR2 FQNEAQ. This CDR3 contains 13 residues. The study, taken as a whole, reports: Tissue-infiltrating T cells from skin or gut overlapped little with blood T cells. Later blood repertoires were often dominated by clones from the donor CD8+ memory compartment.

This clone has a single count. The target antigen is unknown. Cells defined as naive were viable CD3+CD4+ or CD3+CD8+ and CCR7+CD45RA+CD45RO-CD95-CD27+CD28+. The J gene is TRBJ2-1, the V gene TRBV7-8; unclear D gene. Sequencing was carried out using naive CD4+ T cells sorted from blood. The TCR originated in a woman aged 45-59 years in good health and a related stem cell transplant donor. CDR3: CASSYNRYNEQFF. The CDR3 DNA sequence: TGTGCCAGCAGCTACAACCGTTACAATGAGCAGTTCTTC.